This T cell receptor beta chain was sequenced during a study of T cells in Graves' hyperthyroidism and ophthalmopathy. Amplification of TCR beta CDR3 regions used RNA as the template. When the TCR CDR3 underwent first-round RT-PCR, the HTBI primer set was used. A single record per CDR3 protein comes from TCRdb applying MiXCR to the multiplex PCR reads. The repertoire holds some 770,000 distinct CDR3 sequences, with roughly 15% as singletons. Germline V lookup: CDR1 SGDLS, CDR2 YYNGEE. The CDR3 contains 14 residues. V lost 4 bases, J lost 5 bases, and 16 bases lay in between. This clonotype was observed a few times.

Sequences were obtained from blood. This chain connects TRBV9 to TRBJ2-7, with D maybe TRBD2 (7 bases). The receptor's source is a young man with Graves' hyperthyroidism. CDR3 sequence reads: CASSPTTGGNEQYF. The CDR3 nucleotides are TGTGCCAGCAGCCCAACTACGGGGGGCAACGAGCAGTACTTC.